This entry concerns a single TCR beta chain. J gave up 5 bases and V 5 bases, and 7 bases lay outside the gene matches. The CDR3 length is 15 residues. Germline V gene lookup returns CDR1 MNHEY and CDR2 SMNVEV (reference sequence). This entry comes from a study of T-cell reconstitution after alpha-beta-depleted transplantation in children. For TCRbeta, the library was prepared with unique molecular identifiers. TCRdb re-called the PCR reads with MiXCR, one entry per CDR3 protein. Found here are 200,000 to 250,000 distinct CDR3 sequences, around 12% of them singletons; the top ten hold approximately 2.9%.

The TCR was taken from a human donor who donated a stem cell graft to a child with acute lymphoblastic leukemia. The input for sequencing was PBMCs from the stem cell graft donor, taken from the stem cell graft. The chain has TRBV27 and TRBJ2-7, with 12 bases fitting TRBD2. In DNA form, the CDR3 reads TGTGCCAGCAGTACCTCTAGCGGGAGGGCCCACGAGCAGTACTTC. It codes for CASSTSSGRAHEQYF.